Presented here are 9 T cell receptor beta chains from one specimen sequenced in a study of tumor-infiltrating lymphocytes in primary liver carcinoma. Unsorted whole blood served as the source of blood RNA, and germline DNA was extracted as well. Using a constant-region primer together with ProtoScript II reverse transcriptase, TCR beta cDNA was made from 500 ng of total RNA. Amplification in three nested multiplex PCR rounds with slightly modified ARM-PCR gave rise to TCR beta libraries. Running nine to ten cycles apiece, the first two PCR rounds relied on TRBV1-TRBV30 forward primers together with a C-beta reverse primer. TCRdb processed the multiplex PCR reads anew with MiXCR; each CDR3 protein has one entry. The data contain about 330,000 distinct CDR3 sequences, about 65% of them seen just once; the ten biggest clones take up 5.5% to 8%. The sequenced sample was peripheral blood. These receptors were obtained from a man between 40 and 49 years old with primary liver carcinoma and hepatitis B virus infection.

Points on this clonotype: The junction does not match germline at one end; this may be a read error. The V call is TRBV6-2 or TRBV6-3, the J call TRBJ2-5; D remains ambiguous. This CDR3 is built from 11 residues. CDR1 and CDR2 from the germline V gene are MNHEY and SVGEGT. CDR3 loop: CASSPQETKYF. Here the CDR3 DNA reads TGTGCCAGCAGTCCCCAAGAGACCAAGTATTTC.

This clonotype occurred a few times. This rearrangement joins TRBV30 to TRBJ1-1; no definite D call. With 1 base removed from V and 5 bases from J, the gap between germline ends came to 11 bases. Germline CDR1 is GTSNPN and CDR2 is SVGIG (reference sequence). The CDR3 runs 13 residues. As DNA, the CDR3 is TGTGCCTGGAGTGCGGATAGGAGGACTGAAGCTTTCTTT. The encoded protein is CAWSADRRTEAFF.

Comment on this clonotype: The germline gene is not matched at one end of the junction; a read error may be the cause. The genes are TRBV11-2 and TRBJ1-5, with 12 bases lining up with TRBD1. CDR1 is SGHAT and CDR2 is FQNNGV in the germline V gene. The CDR3 is 17 residues long. The CDR3 protein is CAISPGTGGISNQPHHF. Here the CDR3 DNA reads TGTGCCATCAGCCCCGGGACAGGGGGCATTAGCAATCAGCCCCATCATTTT.

The chain is built from TRBV13 and TRBJ2-7, with TRBD1 matching over 10 bases. The CDR3 contains 15 residues. The ends lost 3 bases at V and 5 bases at J; junction bases unmatched: 7. The germline V gene encodes CDR1 PRHDT and CDR2 FYEKMQ (reference sequence). The CDR3 nucleotides are TGTGCCAGCAGCTTGTGGACAGGGGGGTACCACGAGCAGTACTTC. This sequence encodes CASSLWTGGYHEQYF.

Comments on this clonotype: Relative to the germline gene, one junction end is altered; a read error may explain this. This rearrangement joins TRBV11-2 to TRBJ2-7, with TRBD2 matching 10 bases. Per the germline V gene, CDR1 is SGHAT and CDR2 is FQNNGV. The CDR3 totals 16 residues. The CDR3 protein is CANSEGLASAFDDQYF. Written as DNA, the CDR3 is TGTGCCAACAGCGAGGGACTAGCGTCCGCCTTTGACGATCAGTACTTC.

Note on this clonotype: One end of the junction is discordant with germline, which a read error may explain. The chain joins TRBV6-6 to TRBJ2-3; D is unresolved. Germline CDR1 reads MNHNY; CDR2 reads SVGAGI (reference sequence). The CDR3 consists of 14 residues. For the CDR3, the DNA is TGCGCCAGCAATCCACTTTCGGGTAGGGATACGCAGTATTTT. As protein: CASNPLSGRDTQYF.

Of note for this clonotype: This likely comes from a read error, as the CDR3 has no conserved phenylalanine or tryptophan at its end. The chain uses TRBV4-1 and TRBJ2-7, with D unresolved. Per germline, CDR1 MGHRA and CDR2 YSYEKL. The CDR3 spans 11 residues. In DNA form, the CDR3 reads TGCGCAGCCAGATCCTTCTACGAGCAGTACCTC. Translating gives CAARSFYEQYL.

This chain links TRBV10-3 with TRBJ2-1, with 13 bases aligning to TRBD2. The junction had 10 bases not matched to a gene; V was cut back by 6 bases and J by 8 bases. Germline V CDR1 and CDR2: ENHRY, SYGVKD. The CDR3 contains 16 residues. CDR3 loop: CAISPRRTSGSYEQFF. CDR3 sequence (DNA): TGTGCCATCAGCCCAAGACGGACTAGCGGGAGCTATGAGCAGTTCTTC.

This chain uses TRBV11-2 with TRBJ2-1; D might be TRBD2 (5 bases). The ends were cut back, 6 bases at V and 16 bases at J, with 25 bases in the middle. The CDR3 is 14 residues long. Germline CDR1 and CDR2: SGHAT and FQNNGV. The CDR3 sequence: CASRLSAAYNEHFF. The CDR3 DNA reads TGTGCCAGCAGACTTAGCGCCGCGTACAATGAACACTTCTTC.